A selection of T cell receptor beta chains follows, all from one sample in a study of blood T cell repertoires in COVID-19. TCRdb's copy holds only in-frame clones and misses some; the assay was immunoSEQ multiplex PCR. The sample holds over 100,000 clones, approximately 87% seen once. Sequenced sample: peripheral blood. Receptors originate from a woman aged 50 to 60 with acute or convalescent COVID-19. CDR3s include the opening cysteine and the closing phenylalanine or tryptophan. Each record gives: CDR3 length, clone size, J gene, D gene, V gene, CDR3 protein, CDR3 DNA. A D gene is named only where the DNA matches it firmly. Expanded clones are given a class, and other clones once, few, many or no size at all.

cdr3_length: 13; clone_size: once; j_call: TRBJ1-5; d_call: NA; v_call: TRBV3-1/TRBV3-2; cdr3_aa: CASSQTGWGPQHF; cdr3_nt: TGTGCCAGCAGCCAAACAGGGTGGGGGCCCCAGCATTTT
cdr3_length: 14; clone_size: NA; j_call: TRBJ1-5; d_call: TRBD1; v_call: TRBV18; cdr3_aa: CASSLGQGNQPQHF; cdr3_nt: TGTGCCAGCTCGCTTGGACAGGGTAATCAGCCCCAGCATTTT
cdr3_length: 14; clone_size: NA; j_call: TRBJ2-3; d_call: TRBD2; v_call: TRBV6-2/TRBV6-3; cdr3_aa: CASSYERGIDTQYF; cdr3_nt: TGTGCCAGCAGTTACGAGCGGGGTATAGATACGCAGTATTTT
cdr3_length: 13; clone_size: NA; j_call: TRBJ2-5; d_call: NA; v_call: TRBV5-1; cdr3_aa: CASRAGDQETQYF; cdr3_nt: TGCGCCAGCAGAGCAGGGGACCAAGAGACCCAGTACTTC
cdr3_length: 12; clone_size: NA; j_call: TRBJ1-6; d_call: NA; v_call: TRBV5-1; cdr3_aa: CASSLGDSPLHF; cdr3_nt: TGCGCCAGCAGCTTGGGAGATTCACCCCTCCACTTT
cdr3_length: 15; clone_size: NA; j_call: TRBJ1-2; d_call: TRBD1; v_call: TRBV29-1; cdr3_aa: CSVEGDRQGVYGYTF; cdr3_nt: TGCAGCGTTGAAGGGGATCGACAGGGCGTCTATGGCTACACCTTC
cdr3_length: 13; clone_size: NA; j_call: TRBJ1-2; d_call: TRBD1; v_call: TRBV12-3/TRBV12-4; cdr3_aa: CASTRDRGYGYTF; cdr3_nt: TGTGCCAGCACCCGCGACAGGGGCTATGGCTACACCTTC
cdr3_length: 15; clone_size: NA; j_call: TRBJ1-6; d_call: NA; v_call: TRBV6-6; cdr3_aa: CASSPQGLRNSPLHF; cdr3_nt: TGTGCCAGCAGTCCACAGGGACTAAGGAATTCACCCCTCCACTTT
cdr3_length: 16; clone_size: NA; j_call: TRBJ2-3; d_call: NA; v_call: TRBV5-8; cdr3_aa: CASSSLRWTSTDTQYF; cdr3_nt: TGTGCCAGCAGTTCTCTCAGATGGACTAGCACAGATACGCAGTATTTT
cdr3_length: 13; clone_size: once; j_call: TRBJ2-7; d_call: TRBD1; v_call: TRBV7-3; cdr3_aa: CASSPRTGAEQYF; cdr3_nt: TGTGCCAGCAGCCCCCGGACAGGGGCCGAGCAGTACTTC
cdr3_length: 16; clone_size: NA; j_call: TRBJ2-3; d_call: NA; v_call: TRBV5-1; cdr3_aa: CASSLGDLASTDTQYF; cdr3_nt: TGCGCCAGCAGCCTAGGGGATTTAGCTAGCACAGATACGCAGTATTTT
cdr3_length: 17; clone_size: NA; j_call: TRBJ2-3; d_call: TRBD2; v_call: TRBV7-3; cdr3_aa: CASSFPSTSDGTDTQYF; cdr3_nt: TGTGCCAGCAGCTTTCCCTCGACTAGCGATGGCACAGATACGCAGTATTTT
cdr3_length: 15; clone_size: NA; j_call: TRBJ2-3; d_call: TRBD2; v_call: TRBV6-5; cdr3_aa: CASRTSGGAADTQYF; cdr3_nt: TGTGCCTCTCGGACTAGCGGGGGGGCAGCAGATACGCAGTATTTT
cdr3_length: 15; clone_size: NA; j_call: TRBJ1-4; d_call: TRBD1; v_call: TRBV2; cdr3_aa: CASSSYDRGGEKLFF; cdr3_nt: TGTGCCAGCAGTTCCTACGACAGGGGTGGTGAAAAACTGTTTTTT
cdr3_length: 15; clone_size: NA; j_call: TRBJ1-6; d_call: TRBD1; v_call: TRBV14; cdr3_aa: CASSLVDRGSSPLHF; cdr3_nt: TGTGCCAGCAGCCTTGTCGACAGGGGCAGTTCACCCCTCCACTTT
cdr3_length: 12; clone_size: NA; j_call: TRBJ1-2; d_call: TRBD1; v_call: TRBV12-3/TRBV12-4; cdr3_aa: CASSPGQGGYTF; cdr3_nt: TGTGCCAGCAGTCCGGGACAGGGTGGCTACACCTTC
cdr3_length: 16; clone_size: few; j_call: TRBJ2-2; d_call: TRBD1; v_call: TRBV19; cdr3_aa: CASSRRTGKGTGELFF; cdr3_nt: TGTGCCAGTAGTCGGCGGACAGGGAAAGGCACCGGGGAGCTGTTTTTT
cdr3_length: 12; clone_size: NA; j_call: TRBJ1-2; d_call: TRBD1; v_call: TRBV24-1; cdr3_aa: CATSGTGYGYTF; cdr3_nt: TGTGCCACCAGTGGGACAGGTTATGGCTACACCTTC
cdr3_length: 15; clone_size: NA; j_call: TRBJ2-6; d_call: NA; v_call: TRBV2; cdr3_aa: CASSERGSGANVLTF; cdr3_nt: TGTGCCAGCAGTGAAAGGGGCTCTGGGGCCAACGTCCTGACTTTC
cdr3_length: 14; clone_size: NA; j_call: TRBJ1-1; d_call: TRBD1; v_call: TRBV2; cdr3_aa: CASSTRTGDTEAFF; cdr3_nt: TGTGCCAGCAGTACAAGGACAGGGGACACTGAAGCTTTCTTT
cdr3_length: 12; clone_size: NA; j_call: TRBJ2-3; d_call: NA; v_call: TRBV2; cdr3_aa: CASSVTGDTQYF; cdr3_nt: TGTGCCAGCAGTGTCACAGGGGATACGCAGTATTTT
cdr3_length: 15; clone_size: NA; j_call: TRBJ1-1; d_call: TRBD1; v_call: TRBV6-5; cdr3_aa: CASSYGDRATTEAFF; cdr3_nt: TGTGCCAGCAGTTACGGGGACAGGGCGACGACTGAAGCTTTCTTT
cdr3_length: 16; clone_size: NA; j_call: TRBJ2-3; d_call: TRBD2; v_call: TRBV18; cdr3_aa: CASSPLAGRPPDTQYF; cdr3_nt: TGTGCCAGCTCACCTTTAGCGGGGCGGCCCCCAGATACGCAGTATTTT
cdr3_length: 13; clone_size: NA; j_call: TRBJ1-1; d_call: NA; v_call: TRBV29-1; cdr3_aa: CSSGPRGGTEAFF; cdr3_nt: TGCAGCTCTGGCCCGCGGGGGGGCACTGAAGCTTTCTTT
cdr3_length: 12; clone_size: NA; j_call: TRBJ1-4; d_call: NA; v_call: TRBV12-3/TRBV12-4; cdr3_aa: CASRRLNEKLFF; cdr3_nt: TGTGCCAGCCGCAGGCTTAATGAAAAACTGTTTTTT
cdr3_length: 16; clone_size: NA; j_call: TRBJ1-1; d_call: NA; v_call: TRBV9; cdr3_aa: CASSPEWGRMNTEAFF; cdr3_nt: TGTGCCAGCAGCCCCGAGTGGGGCAGGATGAACACTGAAGCTTTCTTT
cdr3_length: 13; clone_size: NA; j_call: TRBJ1-2; d_call: TRBD1; v_call: TRBV7-9; cdr3_aa: CASSFSPDRQYTF; cdr3_nt: TGTGCCAGCAGCTTCTCCCCGGACAGGCAGTACACCTTC
cdr3_length: 16; clone_size: NA; j_call: TRBJ2-3; d_call: TRBD2; v_call: TRBV7-2; cdr3_aa: CASSWAPGGGTDTQYF; cdr3_nt: TGTGCCAGCAGCTGGGCCCCGGGGGGGGGTACAGATACGCAGTATTTT
cdr3_length: 13; clone_size: NA; j_call: TRBJ2-7; d_call: NA; v_call: TRBV2; cdr3_aa: CASSPDSNYEQYF; cdr3_nt: TGTGCCAGCAGTCCGGACTCAAACTACGAGCAGTACTTC
cdr3_length: 13; clone_size: NA; j_call: TRBJ2-1; d_call: NA; v_call: TRBV19; cdr3_aa: CASATASDNEQFF; cdr3_nt: TGTGCCAGCGCAACTGCAAGTGACAATGAGCAGTTCTTC
cdr3_length: 16; clone_size: NA; j_call: TRBJ2-1; d_call: TRBD2; v_call: TRBV7-3; cdr3_aa: CASSSRSGGAMNEQFF; cdr3_nt: TGTGCCAGCAGCTCCCGTAGCGGGGGCGCTATGAATGAGCAGTTCTTC
cdr3_length: 18; clone_size: NA; j_call: TRBJ2-2; d_call: TRBD2; v_call: TRBV2; cdr3_aa: CASSEDLGVAGGPGELFF; cdr3_nt: TGTGCCAGCAGTGAGGACCTAGGGGTGGCGGGGGGACCCGGGGAGCTGTTTTTT